This T cell receptor beta chain was captured in a study of cytomegalovirus exposure and HLA in healthy donors. It was with 60 Vbeta and 13 Jbeta primers that the PCR ran. The table came from immunoSEQ multiplex PCR; TCRdb's copy has only in-frame clones and leaves some out. This table holds 95,000 to 110,000 clones, 73% found once. This CDR3 comprises 12 residues. Germline V gene sequence: CDR1 SQVTM, CDR2 ANQGSEA. V shed 6 bases, J shed 4 bases, and the junction held 5 bases outside the gene matches. V usage is TRBV29-1 and J usage is TRBJ1-2, with TRBD1 matching 7 bases. The clonotype comes from a man aged 25 to 40 in good health and CMV-seronegative. Sequencing was done on a sample of PBMCs. The CDR3 reads CSVDRDSYGYTF. The CDR3 DNA sequence: TGCAGCGTAGACCGGGACAGCTATGGCTACACCTTC.